This T cell receptor beta chain originates from a study of T-cell memory formation after mild COVID-19. Whole-study context: Largely donor-specific TCR clusters were found. Whole-study results and caveats: CD4+ bias marked clones expanding day 15 to 37, unlike balanced contracting clones.

TCRdb re-analysed the 5' RACE reads in MiXCR, keeping a single row per CDR3 protein. Of about 470,000 distinct CDR3 sequences listed, roughly 23% were seen once; the top ten hold around 13%. As concerns this clonotype: The antigen is undetermined.

The sequenced sample consisted of PBMCs or a T cell subset sorted from them (not recorded which). The sequence was obtained from an adult woman who had mild COVID-19 (a few samples of this study predate the infection). Cell type and time point are not known.

CDR3 region: CASSLDSSTEAFF. The CDR3 DNA sequence: TGTGCCAGCAGCTTAGACTCTAGTACTGAAGCTTTCTTT. The rearrangement joins TRBV7-3 to TRBJ1-1; no reliable D call. CDR1 SGHTA and CDR2 FQGTGA come from the germline V gene. Trimming took 2 bases from V and 5 from J, leaving 9 bases between them. The CDR3 is 13 residues long.